This T cell receptor (beta chain) was documented in a study of cytomegalovirus exposure and HLA in healthy donors. Study overall: From HLA-typed donors, an early data release held tens of millions of unique TCRs. Study findings and constraints: Highly shared sequence variants in one cluster were likely a sequencing artifact. Associated with HLA alleles at 0.05 false discovery rate in a later analysis were 16,951 TCR beta sequences.

PCR amplification relied on 60 Vbeta primers (plus 13 Jbeta primers). Assay: immunoSEQ multiplex PCR; the TCRdb copy retains only in-frame clones and omits some. The table for this sample gives more than 65,000 clones. About this clone: As yet, its antigen is unknown.

The germline gives CDR1 SGHVS, CDR2 FQNEAQ. V trimming: 5 bases; J trimming: 0 bases; junction bases outside the gene matches: 9. The CDR3 length is 18 residues. The J gene is TRBJ1-4, the V gene TRBV7-8; 10 nucleotides align to TRBD1. This TCR was sampled from a man aged 35 to 55 in good health and CMV-seronegative. The specimen was PBMCs. The CDR3 coding sequence is TGTGCCAGCAGCCCTAGTCCCGGGACAGGGGCAACTAATGAAAAACTGTTTTTT. Its protein product is CASSPSPGTGATNEKLFF.